Listed below are T cell receptor beta chains from one sample, sequenced in a study of early T cells in non-severe SARS-CoV-2 infection. One entry per CDR3 protein results from TCRdb running MiXCR on the 5' RACE reads. The data contain around 70,000 distinct CDR3 sequences, 12% of them singletons. The sample taken for sequencing was whole blood. The source is an adult who was a healthcare worker with PCR-confirmed SARS-CoV-2 infection or an uninfected control (not recorded which). CDR3s include the opening cysteine and the closing phenylalanine or tryptophan. The order of the fields is D gene, V gene, clone size, J gene, CDR3 DNA, CDR3 protein. The D gene is left open where the match is weak. Clone size is shown for a subset of rows, as once, few, many or a class of expanded clone.

D gene: NA; V gene: TRBV20-1; clone size: NA; J gene: TRBJ1-2; CDR3 DNA: TGCAGTGCTAGCATAGGGGTGGATAACTATGGCTACACCTTC; CDR3 protein: CSASIGVDNYGYTF
D gene: NA; V gene: TRBV12-2; clone size: many; J gene: TRBJ2-5; CDR3 DNA: TGTGCAAGTCGCTTAGCTCTCCCGGTCGGACAGGGGGACGAGACCCAGTACTTC; CDR3 protein: CASRLALPVGQGDETQYF
D gene: TRBD2; V gene: TRBV28; clone size: NA; J gene: TRBJ2-7; CDR3 DNA: TGTGCCAGCAGTTCCTCGCAGGCGGGGGCCTACGAGCAGTACTTC; CDR3 protein: CASSSSQAGAYEQYF
D gene: TRBD1; V gene: TRBV29-1; clone size: NA; J gene: TRBJ1-1; CDR3 DNA: TGCAGCGTTGTAATCCGTGACAGGGGGCGCGGTGAAGCTTTCTTT; CDR3 protein: CSVVIRDRGRGEAFF
D gene: TRBD2; V gene: TRBV9; clone size: many; J gene: TRBJ2-1; CDR3 DNA: TGTGCCAGCAACGTAGGCCCCACCGGGACTAGCGGGAACAATGAGCAGTTCTTC; CDR3 protein: CASNVGPTGTSGNNEQFF
D gene: NA; V gene: TRBV18; clone size: many; J gene: TRBJ2-3; CDR3 DNA: TGTGCCAGCTCACCCTCGTGGGGGATCACAGATACGCAGTATTTT; CDR3 protein: CASSPSWGITDTQYF
D gene: NA; V gene: TRBV6-5; clone size: many; J gene: TRBJ1-6; CDR3 DNA: TGTGCCAGCGGAATTTATAATTCACCCCTCCACTTT; CDR3 protein: CASGIYNSPLHF
D gene: NA; V gene: TRBV20-1; clone size: few; J gene: TRBJ1-2; CDR3 DNA: TGCAGTGCTAGGGATGCTTCTCGAAGGGCCGGAGGCTACACCTTC; CDR3 protein: CSARDASRRAGGYTF
D gene: NA; V gene: TRBV28; clone size: NA; J gene: TRBJ1-3; CDR3 DNA: TGTGCCAGCAGTTTGGCTTACTCTGGAAACACCATATATTTT; CDR3 protein: CASSLAYSGNTIYF
D gene: NA; V gene: TRBV27; clone size: few; J gene: TRBJ2-5; CDR3 DNA: TGTGCCAGCAGATACGGGGCCCAGAAGACCCAGTACTTC; CDR3 protein: CASRYGAQKTQYF
D gene: TRBD2; V gene: TRBV29-1; clone size: few; J gene: TRBJ2-1; CDR3 DNA: TGCAGCGTCGAGACTAGCGGGAATGAGCAGTTCTTC; CDR3 protein: CSVETSGNEQFF
D gene: TRBD1; V gene: TRBV5-1; clone size: NA; J gene: TRBJ2-5; CDR3 DNA: TGCGCCAGCAGCTTGGCCCTGGGACAGCAAGAGACCCAGTACTTC; CDR3 protein: CASSLALGQQETQYF
D gene: NA; V gene: TRBV5-1; clone size: many; J gene: TRBJ2-2; CDR3 DNA: TGCGCCAGCAGCCCCGGACAGATCAACACCGGGGAGCTGTTTTTT; CDR3 protein: CASSPGQINTGELFF
D gene: NA; V gene: TRBV28; clone size: many; J gene: TRBJ2-1; CDR3 DNA: TGTGCCAGCAGGAATACAGGGAGCTCCTACAATGAGCAGTTCTTC; CDR3 protein: CASRNTGSSYNEQFF
D gene: NA; V gene: TRBV19; clone size: NA; J gene: TRBJ2-2; CDR3 DNA: TGTGCCAGTAGTATAGATGGGACACCCATGTCCTGGGAGCTGTTTTTT; CDR3 protein: CASSIDGTPMSWELFF
D gene: NA; V gene: TRBV5-1; clone size: NA; J gene: TRBJ1-1; CDR3 DNA: TGCGCCAGCAGCTTGTCCGGACAAGTACGGGGTACTGAAGCTTTCTTT; CDR3 protein: CASSLSGQVRGTEAFF
D gene: NA; V gene: TRBV20-1; clone size: few; J gene: TRBJ2-6; CDR3 DNA: TGCAGTGCTAGAGTGGAGCTTGGGGCCAACGTCCTGATTTTC; CDR3 protein: CSARVELGANVLIF
D gene: NA; V gene: TRBV7-9; clone size: few; J gene: TRBJ1-1; CDR3 DNA: TGTGCCAGCACCCATCTTTTCTTT; CDR3 protein: CASTHLFF
D gene: NA; V gene: TRBV28; clone size: few; J gene: TRBJ1-2; CDR3 DNA: TGTGCCAGCAGCCAGAGGGTGGGAGGCTATGGCTACACCTTC; CDR3 protein: CASSQRVGGYGYTF
D gene: TRBD2; V gene: TRBV19; clone size: few; J gene: TRBJ2-1; CDR3 DNA: TGTGCCAGTAGTATAGCGGGAGGGCCAGGTAATGAGCAGTTCTTC; CDR3 protein: CASSIAGGPGNEQFF
D gene: NA; V gene: TRBV28; clone size: many; J gene: TRBJ2-7; CDR3 DNA: TGTGCCAGCATGACCCCCACAGGGAATAGATACGAGCAGTACTTC; CDR3 protein: CASMTPTGNRYEQYF
D gene: TRBD1; V gene: TRBV7-9; clone size: NA; J gene: TRBJ2-1; CDR3 DNA: TGTGCCAGCAGCCCCGACAGGGCCTACAATGAGCAGTTCTTC; CDR3 protein: CASSPDRAYNEQFF
D gene: NA; V gene: TRBV2; clone size: many; J gene: TRBJ1-5; CDR3 DNA: TGTGCCAGCAGTGCCGACCGGGATCAGCCCCAGCATTTT; CDR3 protein: CASSADRDQPQHF
D gene: NA; V gene: TRBV27; clone size: many; J gene: TRBJ1-2; CDR3 DNA: TGTGCCAGCAGTTTAGCCCCCGGGACCCCCCGTCTCGATGGCTACACCTTC; CDR3 protein: CASSLAPGTPRLDGYTF
D gene: NA; V gene: TRBV7-2; clone size: NA; J gene: TRBJ1-3; CDR3 DNA: TGTGCCAGCAGCTTAGGGGGGTTGTTGAACACCATATATTTT; CDR3 protein: CASSLGGLLNTIYF
D gene: TRBD2; V gene: TRBV29-1; clone size: few; J gene: TRBJ2-1; CDR3 DNA: TGCAGCACCTCTCTGGCGGGGGACTACAATGAGCAGTTCTTC; CDR3 protein: CSTSLAGDYNEQFF
D gene: NA; V gene: TRBV24-1; clone size: many; J gene: TRBJ2-2; CDR3 DNA: TGTGCCACCAGTGGGATGCGGGTCCCCGGGGAGCTGTTTTTT; CDR3 protein: CATSGMRVPGELFF
D gene: NA; V gene: TRBV6-6; clone size: NA; J gene: TRBJ1-2; CDR3 DNA: TGTGCCAGCAGCGAGGGCAGGGCGGCTAACTATGGCTACACCTTC; CDR3 protein: CASSEGRAANYGYTF
D gene: TRBD1; V gene: TRBV18; clone size: NA; J gene: TRBJ2-7; CDR3 DNA: TGTGCCAGCTCACCACCGGACAGGGGGCTTAGGGAGCAGTACTTC; CDR3 protein: CASSPPDRGLREQYF
D gene: NA; V gene: TRBV20-1; clone size: NA; J gene: TRBJ2-7; CDR3 DNA: TGCAGTGCTAGAGACCTAGCTAACTACGAGCAGTACTTC; CDR3 protein: CSARDLANYEQYF
D gene: NA; V gene: TRBV7-2; clone size: NA; J gene: TRBJ2-4; CDR3 DNA: TGTGCCAGCAGCCCTAACAGGGCCATAGCCAAAAACATTCAGTACTTC; CDR3 protein: CASSPNRAIAKNIQYF
D gene: NA; V gene: TRBV5-4; clone size: many; J gene: TRBJ1-1; CDR3 DNA: TGTGCCAGCTTGGGCGGGGGGGCGTTGAACACTGAAGCTTTCTTT; CDR3 protein: CASLGGGALNTEAFF
D gene: NA; V gene: TRBV3-1; clone size: many; J gene: TRBJ2-7; CDR3 DNA: TGTGCCAGCAGCCAAGGGGCTAGCGCCAGGGAGCAGTACTTC; CDR3 protein: CASSQGASAREQYF
D gene: NA; V gene: TRBV3-1; clone size: many; J gene: TRBJ1-1; CDR3 DNA: TGTGCCACCACGCAGGGTATGAACACTGAAGCTTTCTTT; CDR3 protein: CATTQGMNTEAFF
D gene: NA; V gene: TRBV2; clone size: many; J gene: TRBJ2-3; CDR3 DNA: TGTGCCAGCAGTCTTCTAGTTGAGGAGGATACGCAGTATTTT; CDR3 protein: CASSLLVEEDTQYF
D gene: NA; V gene: TRBV12-5; clone size: few; J gene: TRBJ2-1; CDR3 DNA: TGTGCTAGTGGTTTTTTAGGCCGGGGCAATGAGCAGTTCTTC; CDR3 protein: CASGFLGRGNEQFF
D gene: NA; V gene: TRBV24-1; clone size: many; J gene: TRBJ1-2; CDR3 DNA: TGTGCCACCAGTGACGAGAGATTCTATGGCTACACCTTC; CDR3 protein: CATSDERFYGYTF
D gene: TRBD1; V gene: TRBV24-1; clone size: NA; J gene: TRBJ1-1; CDR3 DNA: TGTGCCACCATTCCAACAGGGGGGGAAATTGAAGCTTTCTTT; CDR3 protein: CATIPTGGEIEAFF
D gene: TRBD2; V gene: TRBV20-1; clone size: medium-sized; J gene: TRBJ2-3; CDR3 DNA: TGCAGTGCTAGAGTAGCGGGAGGTCCCTCGGGGGATACGCAGTATTTT; CDR3 protein: CSARVAGGPSGDTQYF
D gene: TRBD2; V gene: TRBV7-2; clone size: many; J gene: TRBJ2-1; CDR3 DNA: TGTGCCAGCACCCAAGGGCTGGTAGCGGGAGTGGATGAGCAGTTCTTC; CDR3 protein: CASTQGLVAGVDEQFF
D gene: TRBD2; V gene: TRBV12-3/TRBV12-4; clone size: many; J gene: TRBJ2-1; CDR3 DNA: TGTGCCAGCAGAGCGAGCGGGACCGCCTACAATGAGCAGTTCTTC; CDR3 protein: CASRASGTAYNEQFF
D gene: TRBD1; V gene: TRBV30; clone size: few; J gene: TRBJ1-5; CDR3 DNA: TGTGCCTGGAGCGGTGGACAGGGAAGCAATCAGCCCCAGCATTTT; CDR3 protein: CAWSGGQGSNQPQHF